The entry that follows covers one T cell receptor beta chain sequence. Antigen specificity is unknown. The sample comes from a study of CD8+CD57+ T cells in acquired aplastic anemia. Genomic DNA constituted the template upon which TCR beta VDJ and CDR3 profiling was performed. Each CDR3 protein gets one entry after TCRdb re-called the reads with MiXCR. This sample has about 200,000 distinct CDR3 sequences, with around 49% found just once. Study results and limitations: Simpson's diversity of CD8+ cells was not significantly different in patients compared with controls.

From germline, CDR1 is ENHRY and CDR2 SYGVKD. This CDR3 region has 14 residues. Trimming took off 1 base at V and 5 bases at J, with 9 bases between the two ends. For sequencing, patients were chosen who had shown expansion of CD8+CD57+ cells by flow cytometry. Sequenced sample: sorted CD4+, CD8+, or CD8+CD57+ T cells (not recorded which) from PBMCs. The receptor comes from a human donor with aplastic anemia. The chain uses TRBV10-3 and TRBJ2-1; D ambiguous. The CDR3: CAISELTDDNEQFF. The CDR3, as DNA: TGTGCCATCAGTGAGTTGACGGACGACAATGAGCAGTTCTTC.